Detailed here is one T cell receptor (beta chain). The antigen is unknown. The protocol was immunoSEQ multiplex PCR, while the TCRdb copy is restricted to in-frame clones and leaves out a portion. The repertoire consists of about 94,000 clones, with roughly 90% occurring once and the leading ten covering more than 10%. The data belong to a study of T cell responses to AZD1222 COVID-19 vaccine. Overall study findings and caveats: Breadth and depth of Spike-specific TCRs rose after two AZD1222 doses. White British donors predominated, females outnumbered males, and clonal diversity was possibly underestimated. Researchers took repertoire samples only after the peak T cell response had come. Seropositivity was recorded at baseline in only a handful of AZD1222 recipients.

Sample: peripheral blood, taken on day 0 of AZD1222 vaccination. The receptor comes from an adult in good health.

As DNA, the CDR3 is TGTGCCAGCAGCTTCCAGCGGGGAAACGAGCAGTACTTC. Its protein product is CASSFQRGNEQYF. The chain carries TRBV6-6 and TRBJ2-7; TRBD2 matches at 7 bases. The V segment lost 6 bases and the J segment 5 bases; nucleotides outside the gene matches: 7. CDR3 length: 13 amino acids. Germline loops: CDR1 MNHNY, CDR2 SVGAGI (reference sequence).